The T cell receptor (beta chain) described here comes from a study of T cell repertoires in cytomegalovirus infection. TCRdb called the reads again in MiXCR, with one record for every CDR3 protein. The sample has some 900,000 distinct CDR3 sequences, 32% seen once. A word on this clonotype: Its antigen is currently unknown.

This CDR3 is 13 amino acids long. V was trimmed by 3 bases and J by 7 bases, leaving 12 bases between them. The chain has TRBV12-3 or TRBV12-4 and TRBJ1-1; D gene ambiguous. This specimen was cultured CD8+ T cells from PBMCs, taken from culture after CMV antigen stimulation. The clonotype originates from a human donor in good health (CMV status not recorded). Some clones in this sample may be carry-over from other donors' samples. This CDR3 is CASSFDLELEAFF. The CDR3 nucleotides are TGTGCCAGCAGTTTCGATCTAGAACTTGAAGCTTTCTTT.